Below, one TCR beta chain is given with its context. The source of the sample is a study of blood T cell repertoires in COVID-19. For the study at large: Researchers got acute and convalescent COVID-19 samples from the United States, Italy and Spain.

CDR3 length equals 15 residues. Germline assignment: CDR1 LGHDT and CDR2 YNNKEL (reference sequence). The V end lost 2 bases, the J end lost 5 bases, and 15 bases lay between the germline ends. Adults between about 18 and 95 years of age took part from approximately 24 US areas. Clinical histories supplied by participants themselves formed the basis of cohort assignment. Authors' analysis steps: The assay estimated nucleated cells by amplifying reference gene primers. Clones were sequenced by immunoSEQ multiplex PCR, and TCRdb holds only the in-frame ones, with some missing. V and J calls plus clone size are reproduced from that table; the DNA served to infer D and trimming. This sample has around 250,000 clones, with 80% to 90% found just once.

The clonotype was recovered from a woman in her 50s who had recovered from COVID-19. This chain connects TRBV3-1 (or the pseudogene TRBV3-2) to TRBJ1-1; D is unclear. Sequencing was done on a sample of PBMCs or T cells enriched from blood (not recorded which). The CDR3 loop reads CASSQSHSLTTEAFF. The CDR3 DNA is TGTGCCAGCAGCCAATCCCACAGCCTAACGACTGAAGCTTTCTTT.